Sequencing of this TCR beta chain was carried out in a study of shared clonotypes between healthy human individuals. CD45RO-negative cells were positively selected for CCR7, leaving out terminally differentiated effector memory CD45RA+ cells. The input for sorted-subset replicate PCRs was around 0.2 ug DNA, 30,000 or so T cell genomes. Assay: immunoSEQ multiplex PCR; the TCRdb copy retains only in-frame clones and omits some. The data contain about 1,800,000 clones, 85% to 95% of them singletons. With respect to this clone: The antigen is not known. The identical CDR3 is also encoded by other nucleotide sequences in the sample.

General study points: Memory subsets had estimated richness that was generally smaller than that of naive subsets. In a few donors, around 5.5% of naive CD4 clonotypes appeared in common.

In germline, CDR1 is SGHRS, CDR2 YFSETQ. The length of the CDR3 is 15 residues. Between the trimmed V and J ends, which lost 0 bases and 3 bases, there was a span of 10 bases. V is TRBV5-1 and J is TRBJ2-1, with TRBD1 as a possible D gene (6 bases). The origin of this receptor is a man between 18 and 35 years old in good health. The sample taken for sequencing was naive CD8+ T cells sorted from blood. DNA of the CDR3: TGCGCCAGCAGCTTGGTAGGGGGAAGCTACAATGAGCAGTTCTTC. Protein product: CASSLVGGSYNEQFF.